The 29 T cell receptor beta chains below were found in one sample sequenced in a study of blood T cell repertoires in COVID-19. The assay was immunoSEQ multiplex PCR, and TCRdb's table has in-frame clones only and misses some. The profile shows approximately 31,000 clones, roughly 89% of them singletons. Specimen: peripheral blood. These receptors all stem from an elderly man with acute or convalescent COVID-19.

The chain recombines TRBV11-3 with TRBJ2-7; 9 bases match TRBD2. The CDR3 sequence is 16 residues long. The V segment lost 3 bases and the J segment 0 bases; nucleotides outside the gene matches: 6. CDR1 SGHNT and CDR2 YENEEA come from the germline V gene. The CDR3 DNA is TGTGCCAGCAGCTTTAGGACTAGCGCCAGCTCCTACGAGCAGTACTTC. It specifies CASSFRTSASSYEQYF.

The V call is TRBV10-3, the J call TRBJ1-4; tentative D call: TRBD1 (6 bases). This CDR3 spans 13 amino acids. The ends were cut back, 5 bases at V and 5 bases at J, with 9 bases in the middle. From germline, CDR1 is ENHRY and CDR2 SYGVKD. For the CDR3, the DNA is TGTGCCATCAGTCGGACAGAGAATGAAAAACTGTTTTTT. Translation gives CAISRTENEKLFF.

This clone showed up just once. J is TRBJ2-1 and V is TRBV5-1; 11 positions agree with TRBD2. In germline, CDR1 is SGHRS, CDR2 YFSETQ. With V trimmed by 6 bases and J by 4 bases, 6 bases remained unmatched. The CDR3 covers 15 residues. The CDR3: CASTLAGGLYNEQFF. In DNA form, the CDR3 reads TGCGCCAGCACCCTAGCGGGAGGTCTATACAATGAGCAGTTCTTC. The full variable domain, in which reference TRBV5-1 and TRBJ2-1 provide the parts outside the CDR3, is KAGVTQTPRYLIKTRGQQVTLSCSPISGHRSVSWYQQTPGQGLQFLFEYFSETQRNKGNFPGRFSGRQFSNSRSEMNVSTLELGDSALYLCASTLAGGLYNEQFFGPGTRLTVL.

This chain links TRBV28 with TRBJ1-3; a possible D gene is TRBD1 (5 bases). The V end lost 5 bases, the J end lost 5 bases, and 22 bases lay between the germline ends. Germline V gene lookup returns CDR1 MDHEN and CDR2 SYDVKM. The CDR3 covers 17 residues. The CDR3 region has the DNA TGTGCCAGCAGTCCCCCTGGGGAGGGGACTTACCGAAACACCATATATTTT. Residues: CASSPPGEGTYRNTIYF.

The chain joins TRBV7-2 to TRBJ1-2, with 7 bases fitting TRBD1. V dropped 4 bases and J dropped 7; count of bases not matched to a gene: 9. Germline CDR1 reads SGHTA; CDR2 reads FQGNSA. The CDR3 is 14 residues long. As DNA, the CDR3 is TGTGCCAGCAGCTATACAGGGGTTGATACTGGCTACACCTTC. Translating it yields CASSYTGVDTGYTF.

The CDR3 DNA reads as TGCGCCAGCAGGAACCCGGGACAGAGCACCCAAAATTCACCCCTCCACTTT. This codes for CASRNPGQSTQNSPLHF. This chain connects TRBV5-1 to TRBJ1-6; 7 positions agree with TRBD1. The CDR3 runs to 17 residues. CDR1 and CDR2 (germline): SGHRS, YFSETQ. J was trimmed by 7 bases and V by 5 bases; bases with no gene match: 15.

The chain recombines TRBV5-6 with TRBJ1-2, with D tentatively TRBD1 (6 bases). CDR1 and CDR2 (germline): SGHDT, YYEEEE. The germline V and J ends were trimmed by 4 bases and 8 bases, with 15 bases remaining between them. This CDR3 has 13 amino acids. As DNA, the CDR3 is TGTGCCAGCAGCCCCGGACAGTCGCGGGGCTACACCTTC. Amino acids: CASSPGQSRGYTF. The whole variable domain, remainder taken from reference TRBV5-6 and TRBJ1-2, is DAGVTQSPTHLIKTRGQQVTLRCSPKSGHDTVSWYQQALGQGPQFIFQYYEEEERQRGNFPDRFSGHQFPNYSSELNVNALLLGDSALYLCASSPGQSRGYTFGSGTRLTVV.

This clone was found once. The CDR3 loop is CAISEQAAGELFF. CDR3 nucleotide sequence: TGTGCCATCAGTGAACAGGCCGCCGGGGAGCTGTTTTTT. This sequence joins TRBV10-3 and TRBJ2-2, with TRBD1 as a possible D gene (5 bases). V gave up 3 bases and J gave up 6 bases, with 8 bases separating them. This CDR3 region has 13 residues. Germline loops: CDR1 ENHRY, CDR2 SYGVKD.

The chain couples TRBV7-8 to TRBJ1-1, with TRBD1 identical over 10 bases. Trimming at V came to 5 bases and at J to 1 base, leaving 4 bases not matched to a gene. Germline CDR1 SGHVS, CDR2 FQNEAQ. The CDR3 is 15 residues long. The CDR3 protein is CASSKGQGTNTEAFF. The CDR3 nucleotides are TGTGCCAGCAGCAAGGGACAGGGGACGAACACTGAAGCTTTCTTT.

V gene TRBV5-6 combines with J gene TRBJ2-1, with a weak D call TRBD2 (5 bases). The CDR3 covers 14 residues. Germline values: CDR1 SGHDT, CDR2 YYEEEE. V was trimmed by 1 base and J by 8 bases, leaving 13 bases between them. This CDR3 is CASSLLLASDEQFF. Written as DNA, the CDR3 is TGTGCCAGCAGCTTGCTGCTAGCCTCGGATGAGCAGTTCTTC.

The CDR3 spells CASSLDLGHSNTEAFF. In nucleotides, the CDR3 is TGCGCCAGCAGCTTGGACTTGGGGCACTCGAACACTGAAGCTTTCTTT. This chain connects TRBV5-1 to TRBJ1-1, with a possible D match to TRBD1 (5 bases). The length of the CDR3 is 16 residues. V shed 0 bases and J shed 1 base, with 13 bases lying between them. Germline values: CDR1 SGHRS, CDR2 YFSETQ.

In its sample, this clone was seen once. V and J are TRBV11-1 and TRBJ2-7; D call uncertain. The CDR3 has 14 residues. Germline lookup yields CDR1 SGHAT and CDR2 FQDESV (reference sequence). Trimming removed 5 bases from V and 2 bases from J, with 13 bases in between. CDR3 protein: CASSKLRVTYEQYF. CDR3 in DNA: TGTGCCAGCAGCAAATTGCGCGTTACCTACGAGCAGTACTTC.

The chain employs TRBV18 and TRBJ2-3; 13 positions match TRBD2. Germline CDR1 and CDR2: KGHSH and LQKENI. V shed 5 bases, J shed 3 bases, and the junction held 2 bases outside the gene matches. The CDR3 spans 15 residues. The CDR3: CASSKLAGGTDTQYF. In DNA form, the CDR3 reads TGTGCCAGCTCAAAACTAGCGGGAGGGACAGATACGCAGTATTTT. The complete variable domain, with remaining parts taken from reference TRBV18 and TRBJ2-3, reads NAGVMQNPRHLVRRRGQEARLRCSPMKGHSHVYWYRQLPEEGLKFMVYLQKENIIDESGMPKERFSAEFPKEGPSILRIQQVVRGDSAAYFCASSKLAGGTDTQYFGPGTRLTVL.

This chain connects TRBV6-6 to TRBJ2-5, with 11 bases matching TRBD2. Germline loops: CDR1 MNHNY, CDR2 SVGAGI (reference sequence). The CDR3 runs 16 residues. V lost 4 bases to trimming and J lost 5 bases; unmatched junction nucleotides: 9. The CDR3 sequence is CASSSFRPSGRETQYF. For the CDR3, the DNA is TGTGCCAGCAGTTCCTTCCGCCCTAGCGGGAGGGAGACCCAGTACTTC.

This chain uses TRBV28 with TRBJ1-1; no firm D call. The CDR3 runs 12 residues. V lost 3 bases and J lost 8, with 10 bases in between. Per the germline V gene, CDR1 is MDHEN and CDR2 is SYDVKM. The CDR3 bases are TGTGCCAGCAGTTTCAACCCTATGGAAGCTTTCTTT. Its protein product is CASSFNPMEAFF.

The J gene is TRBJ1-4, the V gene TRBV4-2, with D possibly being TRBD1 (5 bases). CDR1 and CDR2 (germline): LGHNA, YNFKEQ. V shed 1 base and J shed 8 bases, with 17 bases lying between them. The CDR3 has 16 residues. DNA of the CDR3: TGTGCCAGCAGCCAAGGGTCAAAAGGGGAGGTCGAAAAACTGTTTTTT. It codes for CASSQGSKGEVEKLFF.

The CDR3 DNA follows: TGTGCCAGCTCTCCCACTAGCGGGAGGTACTACGAGCAGTACTTC. It is translated as CASSPTSGRYYEQYF. The rearrangement links TRBV18 to TRBJ2-7, with 12 bases lining up with TRBD2. The CDR3 is made up of 15 amino acids. V lost 6 bases, J lost 3 bases, and 6 bases stayed unmatched. Germline CDR1 reads KGHSH; CDR2 reads LQKENI. Together with reference TRBV18 and TRBJ2-7, the CDR3 gives the full variable domain: NAGVMQNPRHLVRRRGQEARLRCSPMKGHSHVYWYRQLPEEGLKFMVYLQKENIIDESGMPKERFSAEFPKEGPSILRIQQVVRGDSAAYFCASSPTSGRYYEQYFGPGTRLTVT.

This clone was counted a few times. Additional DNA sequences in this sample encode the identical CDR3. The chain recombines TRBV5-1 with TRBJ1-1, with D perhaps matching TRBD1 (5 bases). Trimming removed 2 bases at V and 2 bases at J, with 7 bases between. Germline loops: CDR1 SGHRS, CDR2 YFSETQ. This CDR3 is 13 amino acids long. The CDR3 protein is CASSLTGNTEAFF. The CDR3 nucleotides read TGCGCCAGCAGCTTAACAGGAAACACTGAAGCTTTCTTT.

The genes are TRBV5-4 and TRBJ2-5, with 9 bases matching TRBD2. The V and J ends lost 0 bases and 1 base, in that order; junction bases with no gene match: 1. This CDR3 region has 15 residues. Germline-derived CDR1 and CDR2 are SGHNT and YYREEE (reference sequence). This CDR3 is CASSLAAGGQETQYF. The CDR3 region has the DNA TGTGCCAGCAGCTTGGCAGCGGGAGGCCAAGAGACCCAGTACTTC.

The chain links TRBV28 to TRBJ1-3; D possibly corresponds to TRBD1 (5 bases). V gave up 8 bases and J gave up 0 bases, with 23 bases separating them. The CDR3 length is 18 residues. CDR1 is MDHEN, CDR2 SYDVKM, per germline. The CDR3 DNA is TGTGCCAGCGGTCGCGGCGACGGGGGGGGGAACTCTGGAAACACCATATATTTT. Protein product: CASGRGDGGGNSGNTIYF.

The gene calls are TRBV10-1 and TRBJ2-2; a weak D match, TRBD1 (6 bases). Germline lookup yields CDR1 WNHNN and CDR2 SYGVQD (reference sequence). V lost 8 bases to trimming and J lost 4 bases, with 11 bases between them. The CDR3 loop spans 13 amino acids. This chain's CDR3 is CASSVDSTGELFF. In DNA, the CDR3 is TGCGCCAGCTCGGTGGACAGCACCGGGGAGCTGTTTTTT.

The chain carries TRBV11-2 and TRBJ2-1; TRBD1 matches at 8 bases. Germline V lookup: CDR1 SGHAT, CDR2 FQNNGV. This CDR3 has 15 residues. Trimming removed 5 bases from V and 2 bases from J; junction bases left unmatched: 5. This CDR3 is CASSAAGGAYNEQFF. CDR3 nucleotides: TGTGCCAGCAGCGCTGCAGGGGGCGCCTACAATGAGCAGTTCTTC.

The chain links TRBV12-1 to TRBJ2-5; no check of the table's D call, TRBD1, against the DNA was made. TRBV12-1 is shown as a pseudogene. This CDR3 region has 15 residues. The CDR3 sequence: CASSFPRQRQETQYF. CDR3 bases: TGTGCCAGCAGCTTTCCTCGACAGAGACAAGAGACCCAGTACTTC.

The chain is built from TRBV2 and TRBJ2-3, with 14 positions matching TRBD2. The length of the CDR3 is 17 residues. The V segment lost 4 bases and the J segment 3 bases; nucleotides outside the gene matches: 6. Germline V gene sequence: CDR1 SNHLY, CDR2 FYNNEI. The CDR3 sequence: CASSGGTSGRSTDTQYF. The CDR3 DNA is TGTGCCAGCAGTGGGGGGACTAGCGGGAGATCGACAGATACGCAGTATTTT.

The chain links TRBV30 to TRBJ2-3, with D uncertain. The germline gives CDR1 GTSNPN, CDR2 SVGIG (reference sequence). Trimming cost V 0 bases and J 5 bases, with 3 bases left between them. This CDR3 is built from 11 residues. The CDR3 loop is CAWSVIDTQYF. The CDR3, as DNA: TGTGCCTGGAGTGTTATAGATACGCAGTATTTT.

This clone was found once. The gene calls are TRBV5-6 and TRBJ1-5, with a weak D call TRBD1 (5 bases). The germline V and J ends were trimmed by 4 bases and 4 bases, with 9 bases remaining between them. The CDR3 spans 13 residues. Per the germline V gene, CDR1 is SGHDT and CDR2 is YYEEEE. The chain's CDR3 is CASSPGWNQPQHF. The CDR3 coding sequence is TGTGCCAGCAGCCCAGGGTGGAATCAGCCCCAGCATTTT.

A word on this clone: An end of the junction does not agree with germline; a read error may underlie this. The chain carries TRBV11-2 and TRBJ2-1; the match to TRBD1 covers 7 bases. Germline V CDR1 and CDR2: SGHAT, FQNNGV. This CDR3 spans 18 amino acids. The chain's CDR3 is CASSSLRAGGPRYTEQFF. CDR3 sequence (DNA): TGTGCCAGCAGCTCCCTCAGGGCAGGGGGTCCTAGGTACACTGAGCAGTTCTTC.

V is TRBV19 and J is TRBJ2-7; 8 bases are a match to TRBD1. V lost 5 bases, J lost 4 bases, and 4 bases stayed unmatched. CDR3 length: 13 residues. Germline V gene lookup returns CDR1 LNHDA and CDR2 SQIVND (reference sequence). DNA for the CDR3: TGTGCCAGTAGTGCAGGGGGCTCTTACGAGCAGTACTTC. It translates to CASSAGGSYEQYF.

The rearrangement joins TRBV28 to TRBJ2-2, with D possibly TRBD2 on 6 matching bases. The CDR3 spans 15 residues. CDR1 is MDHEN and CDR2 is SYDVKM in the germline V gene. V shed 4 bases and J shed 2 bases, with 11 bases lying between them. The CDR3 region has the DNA TGTGCCAGCAGTTATGGAGGGAGAAACACCGGGGAGCTGTTTTTT. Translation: CASSYGGRNTGELFF.